The present T cell receptor beta chain was sequenced within a study of T cell responses to AZD1222 COVID-19 vaccine. Turning to the study itself: Timing groups of about 4 and about 12 weeks for second doses were pooled.

Germline-derived CDR1 and CDR2 are WSHSY and SAAADI. The CDR3 runs 13 residues. The V gene end was trimmed by 7 bases and the J gene end by 8 bases; junction bases not matched to a gene: 8. Sequenced by immunoSEQ multiplex PCR; TCRdb stores in-frame clones only, minus some. The sample lists about 120,000 clones; around nine tenths were seen once. This TCR was sampled from an adult in good health. The chain joins TRBV10-2 to TRBJ1-2, with 9 bases identical to TRBD1. Sequencing was performed on peripheral blood, taken on day 0 of AZD1222 vaccination. CDR3: CASTLRTGEGYTF. The CDR3 DNA follows: TGCGCCAGCACCCTCAGGACAGGGGAGGGCTACACCTTC.